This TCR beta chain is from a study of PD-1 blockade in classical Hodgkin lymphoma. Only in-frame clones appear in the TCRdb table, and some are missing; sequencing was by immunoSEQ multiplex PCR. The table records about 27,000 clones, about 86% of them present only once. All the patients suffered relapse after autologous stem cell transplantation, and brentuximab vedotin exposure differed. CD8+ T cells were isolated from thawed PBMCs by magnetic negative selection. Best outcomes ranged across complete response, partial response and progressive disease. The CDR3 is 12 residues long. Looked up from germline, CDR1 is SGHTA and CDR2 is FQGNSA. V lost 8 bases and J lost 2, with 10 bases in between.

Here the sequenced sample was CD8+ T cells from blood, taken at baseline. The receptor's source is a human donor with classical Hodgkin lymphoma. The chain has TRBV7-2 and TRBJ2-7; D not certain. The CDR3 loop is CASGSPTYEQYF. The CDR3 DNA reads TGTGCCAGCGGCTCGCCAACCTACGAGCAGTACTTC. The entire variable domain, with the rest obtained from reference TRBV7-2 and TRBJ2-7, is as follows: GAGVSQSPSNKVTEKGKDVELRCDPISGHTALYWYRQSLGQGLEFLIYFQGNSAPDKSGLPSDRFSAERTGGSVSTLTIQRTQQEDSAVYLCASGSPTYEQYFGPGTRLTVT.